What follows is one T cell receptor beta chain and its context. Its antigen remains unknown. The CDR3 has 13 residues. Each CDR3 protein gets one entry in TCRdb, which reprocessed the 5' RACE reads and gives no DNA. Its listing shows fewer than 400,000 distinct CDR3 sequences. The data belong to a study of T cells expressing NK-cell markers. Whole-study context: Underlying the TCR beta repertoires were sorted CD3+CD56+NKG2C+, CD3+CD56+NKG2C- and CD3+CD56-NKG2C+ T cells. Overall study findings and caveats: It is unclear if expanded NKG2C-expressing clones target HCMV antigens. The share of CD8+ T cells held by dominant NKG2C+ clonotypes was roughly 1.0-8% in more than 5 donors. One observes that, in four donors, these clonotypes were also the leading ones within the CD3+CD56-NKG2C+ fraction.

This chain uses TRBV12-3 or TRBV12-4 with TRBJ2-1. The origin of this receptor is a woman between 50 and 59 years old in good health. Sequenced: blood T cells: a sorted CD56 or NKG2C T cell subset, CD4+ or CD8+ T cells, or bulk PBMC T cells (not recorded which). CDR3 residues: CASSFAGHNEQFF.